These 6 T cell receptor beta chains share one sample of origin, sequenced in a study of T cell responses to AZD1222 COVID-19 vaccine. Sequencing used immunoSEQ multiplex PCR; TCRdb keeps in-frame clones, though not all of them. There are 95,000 to 150,000 clones in the sample; 90% occur only once, and approximately 4.5% lies in the top ten. Sample: peripheral blood, taken on day 0 of MenACWY control vaccination. The receptors were gathered from an adult in good health.

The chain has TRBV7-8 and TRBJ1-1; the D gene is possibly TRBD1 (6 bases). Germline CDR1 and CDR2: SGHVS and FQNEAQ. Trimming took 1 base from V and 0 from J, leaving 6 bases between them. This CDR3 has 14 amino acids. CDR3 coding DNA: TGTGCCAGCAGCTTAGACAGGGTGAACACTGAAGCTTTCTTT. Translation gives CASSLDRVNTEAFF.

The V gene is TRBV30, the J gene TRBJ2-5, with D unresolved. Germline V gene sequence: CDR1 GTSNPN, CDR2 SVGIG (reference sequence). V gave up 1 base and J gave up 3 bases, with 9 bases separating them. The CDR3 consists of 13 residues. The CDR3 protein is CAWSGRREETQYF. As DNA, the CDR3 is TGTGCCTGGAGTGGCCGAAGGGAAGAGACCCAGTACTTC. The variable domain in full, completed from reference TRBV30 and TRBJ2-5, reads SQTIHQWPATLVQPVGSPLSLECTVEGTSNPNLYWYRQAAGRGLQLLFYSVGIGQISSEVPQNLSASRPQDRQFILSSKKLLLSDSGFYLCAWSGRREETQYFGPGTRLLVL.

The V call is TRBV19, the J call TRBJ1-1, with D perhaps matching TRBD1 (5 bases). Germline V lookup: CDR1 LNHDA, CDR2 SQIVND (reference sequence). Trimming removed 5 bases from V and 12 bases from J, with 13 bases in between. The CDR3 contains 11 residues. The CDR3, as DNA: TGTGCCAGTAGTCCAGGGCCCCAGACTTTCTTT. As protein: CASSPGPQTFF.

The rearrangement joins TRBV28 to TRBJ1-1; no clear D. V was pared by 5 bases and J by 8 bases, with 9 bases between. Germline V gene lookup returns CDR1 MDHEN and CDR2 SYDVKM. The length of the CDR3 is 11 residues. The CDR3 DNA reads as TGTGCCAGCAGTCCCTCGAAAGAAGCTTTCTTT. Amino acid sequence: CASSPSKEAFF.

This rearrangement joins TRBV29-1 to TRBJ2-3; 9 positions agree with TRBD2. Looked up from germline, CDR1 is SQVTM and CDR2 is ANQGSEA. The CDR3 length is 17 residues. The trim removed 6 bases at V and 4 bases at J, leaving 17 bases unmatched. This CDR3 is CSVAGAASGTLADTQYF. Here the CDR3 DNA reads TGCAGCGTGGCAGGGGCGGCTAGCGGGACGTTGGCAGATACGCAGTATTTT.

The rearrangement links TRBV27 to TRBJ2-7; 10 positions agree with TRBD1. This CDR3 spans 15 amino acids. Germline V lookup: CDR1 MNHEY, CDR2 SMNVEV (reference sequence). The V and J ends lost 4 bases and 5 bases, in that order; junction bases with no gene match: 8. The CDR3: CASSWPRQGANEQYV. In DNA, the CDR3 is TGTGCCAGCAGTTGGCCCCGACAGGGGGCCAACGAGCAGTACGTC.